The T cell receptor (beta chain) under discussion was sequenced for a study of control samples from healthy donors and cancer patients (dated by TCRdb to about 2020). Receptor libraries were prepared by the immunoSEQ multiplex PCR assay. Sourced from immuneACCESS, this table was stored by TCRdb with only in-frame sequences that have V and J called. A share of the clones is absent; for the studies checked, an unresolved V gene accounts for under half, and the remainder has no known explanation. The sample data list roughly 20,000 clones, and around 80% of these were observed just once. Less than 30% of the sample is in the top ten clones. CDR1 and CDR2 were assigned from the germline V gene as SGHTA and FQGNSA. Inclusive of the bounding cysteine and phenylalanine, the CDR3 is 16 residues long. The read is trimmed to its CDR3 DNA, 48 bases read in frame from base 1. Trimming costs V 6 bases and J 2 bases, and their ends lie 14 bases apart.

To note about this clone: Its antigen specificity is not known. No qualities accompany the bases; no much larger clone lies one base away.

This TCR came from a man aged 60 to 75 with colorectal cancer. The sequence links TRBV7-2 to TRBJ1-6; a tentative D match to TRBD1 spans 5 bases. The sequenced material came from PBMCs. For the CDR3, the sequence is CASSFVGGTYNSPLHF. The DNA sequence is given as TGTGCCAGCAGTTTCGTGGGGGGTACCTATAATTCACCCCTCCACTTT.